This entry is about one T cell receptor (beta chain). This record belongs to a study of blood T cell repertoires in COVID-19. Using immunoSEQ multiplex PCR, the repertoire was profiled, and TCRdb retains in-frame clones only, with some absent. The sample consists of about 160,000 clones, approximately 77% of them appearing once. Germline CDR1 KGHDR, CDR2 SFDVKD. V was clipped by 9 bases and J by 1 base, with 8 bases between them. The CDR3 contains 12 residues. The chain carries TRBV24-1 and TRBJ1-1, with D possibly being TRBD1 (6 bases). This TCR came from a man aged 55 to 70 who had recovered from COVID-19. The sequencing sample was made of PBMCs or T cells enriched from blood (not recorded which). The CDR3 coding sequence is TGTGCCACCTCGACAGGGAACACTGAAGCTTTCTTT. Translation gives CATSTGNTEAFF.